This T cell receptor beta chain was sequenced in a study of T-cell reconstitution after alpha-beta-depleted transplantation in children. Only a few counts were recorded for this clonotype. The CDR3 spans 19 residues. Trimming removed 0 bases at V and 0 bases at J, with 18 bases between. Germline V gene data show CDR1 as LGHDT and CDR2 as YNNKEL (reference sequence). Unique molecular identifiers were used to barcode this TCRbeta library. A single record per CDR3 protein comes from TCRdb applying MiXCR to the PCR reads. The data hold about 600,000 distinct CDR3 sequences, with 10% to 13% observed a single time.

Sequencing was performed on PBMCs from the stem cell graft donor, taken from the stem cell graft. This receptor was taken from a human donor who donated a stem cell graft to a child with acute myeloid leukemia. This sequence joins TRBV3-1 and TRBJ2-1, with a tentative D call TRBD2 (6 bases). For the CDR3, the DNA is TGTGCCAGCAGCCAAGACCGCCTCGGACTATCGTACTCCTACAATGAGCAGTTCTTC. Translation gives CASSQDRLGLSYSYNEQFF.